Included here is one T cell receptor (beta chain) sequence, with context. What it binds is unknown. These data are taken from a study of cytomegalovirus exposure and HLA in healthy donors. On the study more broadly: The platform used for the roughly 130 validation repertoires matched that of the roughly 630 first-cohort repertoires, a later analysis reported. Study conclusions and caveats: The authors confirmed in vitro that a few CMV-associated chains were specific for CMV antigens. Rare TCR sequences predominated, though certain public TCRs were found in many donors.

This CDR3 is 13 amino acids long. The ends were cut back, 3 bases at V and 4 bases at J, with 12 bases in the middle. Looked up from germline, CDR1 is SQVTM and CDR2 is ANQGSEA. Only in-frame clones appear in the TCRdb table, and some are missing; sequencing was by immunoSEQ multiplex PCR. This sample carries 180,000 or so clones, approximately 86% of them seen once, and the ten largest clones take roughly 2.7%. This sequence was found in a man aged 18 to 29 in good health and CMV-seropositive. The sample taken for sequencing was PBMCs. The chain has TRBV29-1 and TRBJ1-1; D might be TRBD1 (5 bases). CDR3 in DNA: TGCAGCGTTGAGAAGGGGCCGAGCACTGAAGCTTTCTTT. It is translated as CSVEKGPSTEAFF.